This is a list of T cell receptor beta chains from one sample in a study of cytomegalovirus exposure and HLA in healthy donors. Produced via immunoSEQ multiplex PCR; TCRdb's table is partial and in-frame only. The table records 65,000 to 75,000 clones, around three quarters of them present only once. Material: PBMCs. Every receptor here comes from a man between 50 and 59 years old in good health and CMV-seronegative. Each CDR3 is given with its conserved first and last residue. The D gene is left open where the match is weak. Size is stated for part of the rows, as once, few or many counts, or as a class when the clone is expanded.

abundance | d_gene | j_gene | v_gene | CDR3aa
- | - | TRBJ1-3 | TRBV29-1 | CSVDNDSGNTIYF
once | - | TRBJ2-7 | TRBV7-9 | CASSLNGHLLEEQYF
few | TRBD1 | TRBJ1-1 | TRBV6-4 | CASSDSTGASKAFF
- | - | TRBJ2-5 | TRBV27 | CASSFIAGRETQYF
- | TRBD2 | TRBJ2-2 | TRBV28 | CASSLTPWTSGSENTGELFF
once | TRBD1 | TRBJ1-5 | TRBV6-1 | CASRLDRASNQPQHF
- | TRBD2 | TRBJ2-3 | TRBV27 | CASSYSGRPTDTQYF
few | TRBD1 | TRBJ1-2 | TRBV6-1 | CASRNRDRVDGYTF
- | TRBD1 | TRBJ2-7 | TRBV7-6 | CASSRIGQGYEQYF
- | - | TRBJ1-1 | TRBV5-5 | CASSLFGGANTEAFF
once | - | TRBJ1-1 | TRBV10-2 | CASSERGSTEAFF
- | - | TRBJ1-5 | TRBV27 | CASGAGTTNQPQHF
- | TRBD1 | TRBJ1-2 | TRBV19 | CASSPTRDRGFGLGGYTF
- | TRBD1 | TRBJ1-5 | TRBV4-1 | CASSRTGVYQPQHF
- | - | TRBJ2-2 | TRBV11-2 | CASSSRWQNTGELFF
- | - | TRBJ1-4 | TRBV30 | CAWSLTVVGEKLFF
few | - | TRBJ1-5 | TRBV6-1 | CASSTISNQPQHF
- | TRBD1 | TRBJ1-6 | TRBV6-5 | CASRGQGFTSPLHF
- | TRBD1 | TRBJ2-7 | TRBV28 | CASSPVRDSRYEQYF
- | - | TRBJ2-2 | TRBV27 | CASSPRTTGELFF
- | - | TRBJ1-2 | TRBV27 | CASSSHRAIDYGYTF
few | TRBD2 | TRBJ2-1 | TRBV27 | CASSRTSGGVNEQFF
- | TRBD2 | TRBJ2-7 | TRBV18 | CASSPGLAPEQYF
- | - | TRBJ1-4 | TRBV2 | CASSEFLQSTNEKLFF
- | TRBD1 | TRBJ2-1 | TRBV27 | CASSPQGVSYNEQFF
- | - | TRBJ1-3 | TRBV5-1 | CASSVDSSSGNTIYF
- | TRBD1 | TRBJ1-2 | TRBV10-3 | CAIKPDREGGYTF
- | - | TRBJ1-3 | TRBV5-4 | CASSLGGQSSGNTIYF
- | - | TRBJ1-1 | TRBV14 | CASSFRHLSTNTEAFF
- | TRBD2 | TRBJ2-3 | TRBV5-4 | CASSLAGGDTQYF
few | - | TRBJ1-1 | TRBV5-6 | CASSLRQATTEAFF
- | - | TRBJ2-7 | TRBV28 | CASTTFRGTYEQYF
- | TRBD2 | TRBJ2-1 | TRBV7-3 | CASSHRSGGASEQFF
- | - | TRBJ1-6 | TRBV5-1 | CASSPGEGQNPSPLHF
once | TRBD1 | TRBJ1-2 | TRBV11-2 | CASSSVTGGWSGYTF
- | - | TRBJ1-2 | TRBV6-1 | CASSEAAGLGNYGYTF
few | TRBD1 | TRBJ2-7 | TRBV5-6 | CASSLLTGGRFYEQYF
- | - | TRBJ1-2 | TRBV7-2 | CASSLNIRGGYTF
- | TRBD1 | TRBJ1-2 | TRBV7-2 | CASSSGQVPYGYTF
- | - | TRBJ2-5 | TRBV29-1 | CSVEDTPGETQYF
few | - | TRBJ2-3 | TRBV7-7 | CASSPDLADTQYF